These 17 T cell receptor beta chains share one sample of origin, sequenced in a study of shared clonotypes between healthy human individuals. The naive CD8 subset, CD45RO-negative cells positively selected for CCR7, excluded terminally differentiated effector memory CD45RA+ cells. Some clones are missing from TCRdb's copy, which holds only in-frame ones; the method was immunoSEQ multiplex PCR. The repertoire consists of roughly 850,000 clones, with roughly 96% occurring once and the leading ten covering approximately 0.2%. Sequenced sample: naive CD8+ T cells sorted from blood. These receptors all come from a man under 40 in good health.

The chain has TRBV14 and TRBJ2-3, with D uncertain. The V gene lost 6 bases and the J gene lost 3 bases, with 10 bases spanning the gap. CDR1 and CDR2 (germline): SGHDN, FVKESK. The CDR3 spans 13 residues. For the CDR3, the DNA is TGTGCCAGCAGGCAGACTGGAACAGATACGCAGTATTTT. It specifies CASRQTGTDTQYF.

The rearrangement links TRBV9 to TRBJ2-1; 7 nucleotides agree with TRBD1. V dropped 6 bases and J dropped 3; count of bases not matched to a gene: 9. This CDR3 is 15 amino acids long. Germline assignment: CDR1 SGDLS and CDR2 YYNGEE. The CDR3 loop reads CASTLGDSGYNEQFF. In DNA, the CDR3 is TGTGCCAGCACCCTTGGGGACAGCGGCTACAATGAGCAGTTCTTC.

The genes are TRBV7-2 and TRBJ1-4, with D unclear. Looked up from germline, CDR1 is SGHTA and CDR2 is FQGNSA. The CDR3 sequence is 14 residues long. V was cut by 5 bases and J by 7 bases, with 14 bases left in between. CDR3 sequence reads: CASSPRTGPEKLFF. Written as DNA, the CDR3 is TGTGCCAGCAGCCCCCGTACCGGGCCTGAAAAACTGTTTTTT.

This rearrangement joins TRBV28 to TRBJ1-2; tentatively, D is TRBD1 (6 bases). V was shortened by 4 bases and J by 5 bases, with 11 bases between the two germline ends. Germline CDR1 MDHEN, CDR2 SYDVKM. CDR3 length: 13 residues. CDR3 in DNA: TGTGCCAGCAGTTCCGGCAGGGGTTATGGCTACACCTTC. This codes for CASSSGRGYGYTF.

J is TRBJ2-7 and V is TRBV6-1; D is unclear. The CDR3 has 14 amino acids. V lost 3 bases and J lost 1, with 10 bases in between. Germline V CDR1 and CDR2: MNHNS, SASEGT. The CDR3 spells CASSEFLVSYEQYF. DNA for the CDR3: TGTGCCAGCAGTGAGTTTCTGGTTTCCTACGAGCAGTACTTC.

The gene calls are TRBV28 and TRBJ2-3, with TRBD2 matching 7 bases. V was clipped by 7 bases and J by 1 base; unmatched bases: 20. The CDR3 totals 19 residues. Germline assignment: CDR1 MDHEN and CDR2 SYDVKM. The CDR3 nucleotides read TGTGCCAGCACCCTAAGACCCTTCTCGCGGGAGAGGGGCACAGATACGCAGTATTTT. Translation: CASTLRPFSRERGTDTQYF.

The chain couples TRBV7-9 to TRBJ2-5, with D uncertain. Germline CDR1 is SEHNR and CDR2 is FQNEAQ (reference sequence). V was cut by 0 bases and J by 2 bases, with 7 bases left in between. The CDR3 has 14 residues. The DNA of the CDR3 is TGTGCCAGCAGCTTAGCCCACAGTCAAGAGACCCAGTACTTC. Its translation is CASSLAHSQETQYF. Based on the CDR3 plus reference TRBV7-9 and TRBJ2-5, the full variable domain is DTGVSQNPRHKITKRGQNVTFRCDPISEHNRLYWYRQTLGQGPEFLTYFQNEAQLEKSRLLSDRFSAERPKGSFSTLEIQRTEQGDSAMYLCASSLAHSQETQYFGPGTRLLVL.

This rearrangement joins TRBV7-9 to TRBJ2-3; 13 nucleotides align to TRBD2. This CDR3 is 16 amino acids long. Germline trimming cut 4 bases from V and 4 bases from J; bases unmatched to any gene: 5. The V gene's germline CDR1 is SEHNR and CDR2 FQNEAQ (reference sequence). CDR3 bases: TGTGCCAGCAGCTCACTAGCGGGAGGGTTAGCAGATACGCAGTATTTT. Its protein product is CASSSLAGGLADTQYF.

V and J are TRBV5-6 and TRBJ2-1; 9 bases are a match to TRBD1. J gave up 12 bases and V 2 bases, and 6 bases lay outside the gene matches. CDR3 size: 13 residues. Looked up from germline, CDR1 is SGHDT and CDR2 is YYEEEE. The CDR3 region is CASSFGTGSAQFF. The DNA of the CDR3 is TGTGCCAGCAGCTTTGGGACAGGGTCCGCGCAGTTCTTC.

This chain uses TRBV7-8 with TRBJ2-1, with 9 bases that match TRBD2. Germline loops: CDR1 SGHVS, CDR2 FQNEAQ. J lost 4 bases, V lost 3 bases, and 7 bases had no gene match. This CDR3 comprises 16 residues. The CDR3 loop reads CASSFEAGGGYNEQFF. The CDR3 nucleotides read TGTGCCAGCAGCTTTGAGGCGGGAGGGGGATACAATGAGCAGTTCTTC.

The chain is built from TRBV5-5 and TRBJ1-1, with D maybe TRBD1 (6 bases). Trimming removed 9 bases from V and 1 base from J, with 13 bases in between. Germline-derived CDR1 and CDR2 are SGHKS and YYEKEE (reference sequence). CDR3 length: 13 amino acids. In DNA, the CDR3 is TGTGCCATTCGGGGGCGGACGAACACTGAAGCTTTCTTT. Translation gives CAIRGRTNTEAFF.

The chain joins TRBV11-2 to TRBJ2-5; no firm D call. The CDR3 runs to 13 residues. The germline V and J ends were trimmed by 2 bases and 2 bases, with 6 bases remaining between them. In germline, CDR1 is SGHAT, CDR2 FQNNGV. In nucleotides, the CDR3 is TGTGCCAGCAGCTTATGGATTCAAGAGACCCAGTACTTC. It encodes CASSLWIQETQYF.

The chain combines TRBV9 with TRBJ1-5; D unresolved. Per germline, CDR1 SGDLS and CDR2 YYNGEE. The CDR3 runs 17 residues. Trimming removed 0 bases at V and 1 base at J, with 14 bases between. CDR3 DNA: TGTGCCAGCAGCGTAGTGAAGGCTGGGGTGAGCAATCAGCCCCAGCATTTT. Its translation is CASSVVKAGVSNQPQHF.

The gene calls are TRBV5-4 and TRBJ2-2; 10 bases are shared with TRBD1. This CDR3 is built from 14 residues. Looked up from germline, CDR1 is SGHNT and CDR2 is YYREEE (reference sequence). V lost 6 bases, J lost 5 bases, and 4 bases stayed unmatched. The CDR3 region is CASKDRGQTGELFF. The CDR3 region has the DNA TGTGCCAGCAAAGACAGGGGGCAGACCGGGGAGCTGTTTTTT. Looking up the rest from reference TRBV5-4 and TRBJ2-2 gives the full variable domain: ETGVTQSPTHLIKTRGQQVTLRCSSQSGHNTVSWYQQALGQGPQFIFQYYREEENGRGNFPPRFSGLQFPNYSSELNVNALELDDSALYLCASKDRGQTGELFFGEGSRLTVL.

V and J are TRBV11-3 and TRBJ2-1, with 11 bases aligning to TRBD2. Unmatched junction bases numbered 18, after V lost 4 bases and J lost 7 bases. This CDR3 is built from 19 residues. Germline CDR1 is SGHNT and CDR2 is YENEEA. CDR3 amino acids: CASSSSGASGRRTENEQFF. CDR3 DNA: TGTGCCAGCAGCTCCAGTGGTGCTAGCGGGAGGAGGACCGAAAATGAGCAGTTCTTC. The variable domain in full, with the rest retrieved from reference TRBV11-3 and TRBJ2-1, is EAGVVQSPRYKIIEKKQPVAFWCNPISGHNTLYWYLQNLGQGPELLIRYENEEAVDDSQLPKDRFSAERLKGVDSTLKIQPAELGDSAVYLCASSSSGASGRRTENEQFFGPGTRLTVL.

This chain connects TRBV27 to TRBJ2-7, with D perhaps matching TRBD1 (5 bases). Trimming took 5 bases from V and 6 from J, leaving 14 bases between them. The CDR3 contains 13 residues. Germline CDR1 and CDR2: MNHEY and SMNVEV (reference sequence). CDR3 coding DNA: TGTGCCAGCAGTCCCACTCAGGGTGGCGAGCAGTACTTC. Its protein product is CASSPTQGGEQYF.

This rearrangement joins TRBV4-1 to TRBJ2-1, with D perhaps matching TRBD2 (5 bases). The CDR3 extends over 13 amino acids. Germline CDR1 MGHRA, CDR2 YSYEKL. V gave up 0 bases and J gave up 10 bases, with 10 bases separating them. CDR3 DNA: TGCGCCAGCAGCCAAGATCACGACTACGAGCAGTTCTTC. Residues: CASSQDHDYEQFF.